This T cell receptor (beta chain) was captured by sequencing in a study of T-cell reconstitution after alpha-beta-depleted transplantation in children. This CDR3 has 16 amino acids. Germline lookup yields CDR1 SGDLS and CDR2 YYNGEE. V shed 0 bases and J shed 2 bases, with 13 bases lying between them. A TCRbeta library incorporating unique molecular identifiers was prepared. TCRdb redid the calling of the PCR reads with MiXCR, one entry per CDR3 protein. This repertoire shows around 530,000 distinct CDR3 sequences, about 33% found once; its top ten account for 2% to 3%. The clonotype was recovered from a human donor who donated a stem cell graft to a child with aplastic anemia. Source: PBMCs from the stem cell graft donor, taken from the stem cell graft. The rearrangement joins TRBV9 to TRBJ2-3; D call uncertain. This CDR3 is CASSVEGNKATDTQYF. In nucleotides, the CDR3 is TGTGCCAGCAGCGTAGAAGGCAACAAGGCCACAGATACGCAGTATTTT. The whole variable domain, remainder taken from reference TRBV9 and TRBJ2-3, is DSGVTQTPKHLITATGQRVTLRCSPRSGDLSVYWYQQSLDQGLQFLIQYYNGEERAKGNILERFSAQQFPDLHSELNLSSLELGDSALYFCASSVEGNKATDTQYFGPGTRLTVL.